This T cell receptor beta chain was sequenced for a study of OX40 agonist ivuxolimab in advanced cancers. Overall study: All patients had ivuxolimab intravenously every 2 weeks at 0.01 to 10 mg/kg. Averaging about 60 years in age, with a range of 23 to 79, the cohort was around 85% male. Study-wide results and caveats: Within 6 weeks, CD4+ and CD8+ blood T cells expanded clonally at 0.1 to 3.0 mg/kg. On average, a greater number of expanded clones characterised CD8+ T cells relative to CD4+.

To note about this clone: Its specificity is not known.

The CDR3 consists of 19 residues. Germline loops: CDR1 SGHTA, CDR2 FQGNSA. Trimming at V came to 3 bases and at J to 2 bases, leaving 10 bases not matched to a gene. Some clones are missing from TCRdb's copy, which holds only in-frame ones; the method was immunoSEQ multiplex PCR. The table has approximately 70,000 clones, about nine tenths seen once; the top ten hold over 0.55%. The source of this sequence is an adult with an advanced solid tumor such as melanoma, head and neck, liver or kidney cancer. This rearrangement joins TRBV7-2 to TRBJ2-5; 15 nucleotides align to TRBD2. Here the sequenced sample was CD4+ or CD8+ T cells sorted from blood, taken in a trial of the OX40 agonist ivuxolimab. The CDR3 loop is CASSFVTGLAGGLQETQYF. DNA for the CDR3: TGTGCCAGCAGCTTCGTAACGGGACTAGCGGGGGGCCTACAAGAGACCCAGTACTTC.